Listed below are T cell receptor beta chains from one sample, sequenced in a study of blood T cell repertoires in COVID-19. The assay was immunoSEQ multiplex PCR, and TCRdb's table has in-frame clones only and misses some. The sample holds about 120,000 clones, about four fifths seen once. What was sequenced was peripheral blood. Receptor source: a woman in her sixties with acute or convalescent COVID-19. The conserved cysteine and the conserved F or W are not part of the CDR3 here.

V gene: TRBV6-5; CDR3 protein: ASRDPTSRTEAF
V gene: TRBV24-1; CDR3 protein: ATSRTEGELF
V gene: TRBV6-5; CDR3 protein: ASRERGNRGTEAF
V gene: TRBV28; CDR3 protein: ASVRRGTDTQY
V gene: TRBV6-5; CDR3 protein: ASSLTAGTEKLF
V gene: TRBV5-1; CDR3 protein: ASSRDRNEKLF
V gene: TRBV4-3; CDR3 protein: ASSQGTDSGNTIY
V gene: TRBV12-5; CDR3 protein: ASGLPAQGASSYEQY
V gene: TRBV7-2; CDR3 protein: ASSLDGYNEQF
V gene: TRBV10-3; CDR3 protein: AIIRTGLTANTIY
V gene: TRBV6-5; CDR3 protein: ASSRTGVHEQY
V gene: TRBV7-2; CDR3 protein: ASSFIAGPGETQY
V gene: TRBV4-2; CDR3 protein: ASSQDLQGVSYNEQF
V gene: TRBV6-4; CDR3 protein: ASSDRGLNEQF
V gene: TRBV11-2; CDR3 protein: ASSSPGSVNEQF
V gene: TRBV19; CDR3 protein: ASSIRTGSYNEQF
V gene: TRBV11-3; CDR3 protein: ASSRWDITGTEAF
V gene: TRBV24-1; CDR3 protein: ATAGPDYTGELF
V gene: TRBV12-3/TRBV12-4; CDR3 protein: ASSFSVNYGYT
V gene: TRBV5-1; CDR3 protein: ASSLTGGGDGYT
V gene: TRBV7-3; CDR3 protein: ASSPPGGELF
V gene: TRBV19; CDR3 protein: ASSIMGPDTDTQY
V gene: TRBV2; CDR3 protein: ASYRGEDTGELF
V gene: TRBV9; CDR3 protein: ASSVLAAGETQY
V gene: TRBV7-9; CDR3 protein: ASSLGITGYAGNTIY
V gene: TRBV6-1; CDR3 protein: ASSERGQGLFNYGYT
V gene: TRBV11-2; CDR3 protein: ASSFDNEQF
V gene: TRBV6-2/TRBV6-3; CDR3 protein: ASSYPRRGRNTEAF
V gene: TRBV5-6; CDR3 protein: ASSKTGTDTQY
V gene: TRBV15; CDR3 protein: ATSRDLAGSSDTQY
V gene: TRBV30; CDR3 protein: AWSVRGREGNTIY
V gene: TRBV21-1; CDR3 protein: ASSKAPGLTEAF
V gene: TRBV2; CDR3 protein: ASTVSNTEAF
V gene: TRBV4-1; CDR3 protein: ASTFDSRASGNTIY
V gene: TRBV11-3; CDR3 protein: ASSTRTGGYEQY
V gene: TRBV9; CDR3 protein: ASSVVASGGTDTQY
V gene: TRBV28; CDR3 protein: ASDSSYSGNTIY
V gene: TRBV7-9; CDR3 protein: ASSLATAGRNEQF
V gene: TRBV6-6; CDR3 protein: ASSYPGLAGGAEQY
V gene: TRBV7-2; CDR3 protein: ASSLRGNQPQH
V gene: TRBV7-2; CDR3 protein: ASSVELTNEKLF
V gene: TRBV6-5; CDR3 protein: ASSYSREQPQH
V gene: TRBV5-1; CDR3 protein: ASSLLRPEDTGELF
V gene: TRBV5-1; CDR3 protein: ASSFAGGPTYEQY
V gene: TRBV11-3; CDR3 protein: ASSFGTATNEKLF
V gene: TRBV6-4; CDR3 protein: ARTGGQEGETQY
V gene: TRBV27; CDR3 protein: ASSTVGDTQY
V gene: TRBV6-2/TRBV6-3; CDR3 protein: ASSYGRAGELF
V gene: TRBV7-3; CDR3 protein: ASSLNLAGGRNEQF
V gene: TRBV11-2; CDR3 protein: ASSLRGTKEGQPQH
V gene: TRBV2; CDR3 protein: ASSGGRTDTQY
V gene: TRBV28; CDR3 protein: ASSPRQANYGYT
V gene: TRBV19; CDR3 protein: ASSTLAGEETQY
V gene: TRBV14; CDR3 protein: ASSQDWGRETQY